These T cell receptor beta chains were read from a single sample in a study of lymphopenia after photon versus proton radiotherapy. Profiling relied on immunoSEQ multiplex PCR, and the TCRdb table lists in-frame clones only, not all of them. The sample carries roughly 64,000 clones, roughly 87% recorded once. The sample in question was peripheral blood, obtained from a patient treated with proton-based radiotherapy. The receptors originated from a man older than 75 with esophageal cancer. The conserved cysteine and the conserved F or W are not part of the CDR3 here.

TRBV4-1	TRBJ2-1	ASSQASGRPNEQF
TRBV7-9	TRBJ2-3	ASSSGGRGTDTQY
TRBV19	TRBJ1-2	ASSILADRYAA
TRBV30	TRBJ2-1	AWREKSSYNEQF
TRBV13	TRBJ2-7	ASSLGLADEQY
TRBV7-9	TRBJ2-3	ASSDRGRSDTQY
TRBV27	TRBJ2-3	ASSLGQRGPSTDTQY
TRBV6-6	TRBJ1-6	ASSYLGQGNSPLH
TRBV28	TRBJ2-5	ASRGYGQTNSWAQY
TRBV5-1	TRBJ2-3	ATQLTGSTDTQY
TRBV25-1	TRBJ1-2	ASSATGSVLSYT
TRBV5-1	TRBJ1-1	ASSSMTGRNTEAF
TRBV10-2	TRBJ2-7	ASSDPSGRRNSYEQY
TRBV7-9	TRBJ2-2	ASSSPQGDTGELF
TRBV7-2	TRBJ1-3	ASSLVLGNTIY
TRBV5-1	TRBJ2-2	ASSQGTSGTGELF
TRBV5-6	TRBJ2-1	ASSLTAGGPSYNEQF
TRBV4-1	TRBJ2-1	ASSQVLGFEQF
TRBV28	TRBJ2-2	ASSPSGRAGTGELF
TRBV11-1	TRBJ2-3	ASSQSGSPTDTQY
TRBV7-9	TRBJ2-7	ASEGQGRYEQY
TRBV5-1	TRBJ2-3	ASSLVGASNTDTQY
TRBV30	TRBJ1-2	AWSVPGTGAYGYT
TRBV19	TRBJ1-1	ASSSETVNTEAF
TRBV5-1	TRBJ1-4	ASSLVQGGEKLF
TRBV13	TRBJ2-5	ASSLGGAAQETQY
TRBV29-1	TRBJ2-7	SVEGLTGSYEQY
TRBV14	TRBJ2-1	ASSRYRGNEQF
TRBV25-1	TRBJ1-3	ASSEVWGNTIY